These 20 T cell receptor beta chains were all obtained from the same sample, sequenced in a study of blood T cell repertoires in COVID-19. Only in-frame clones appear in the TCRdb table, and some are missing; sequencing was by immunoSEQ multiplex PCR. This table holds about 350,000 clones, around 90% found once. The sequenced sample consisted of peripheral blood. The receptors were gathered from a woman aged 55-69 years with COVID-19, enrolled during active disease.

The chain joins TRBV28 to TRBJ1-1; 10 bases agree with TRBD1. Trimming at V came to 6 bases and at J to 1 base, leaving 5 bases not matched to a gene. The germline CDR1 and CDR2 sequences are MDHEN and SYDVKM. This CDR3 contains 15 residues. The CDR3 DNA reads TGTGCCAGCAGCCGGGACAGGGGTTGGAACACTGAAGCTTTCTTT. It encodes CASSRDRGWNTEAFF.

The sample holds a few counts of this clone. The sample has other DNA sequences that encode this CDR3 too. The chain joins TRBV7-2 to TRBJ1-1; a weak D match, TRBD1 (6 bases). CDR3 size: 12 residues. The V end was cut by 2 bases, the J end by 5 bases, with 6 bases between. Germline V gives CDR1 SGHTA, CDR2 FQGNSA. The CDR3 nucleotides are TGTGCCAGCAGCTTAAGGGGGACTGAAGCTTTCTTT. Translated: CASSLRGTEAFF.

The V gene is TRBV19, the J gene TRBJ1-2; 9 positions agree with TRBD1. Germline V gene lookup returns CDR1 LNHDA and CDR2 SQIVND (reference sequence). The CDR3 runs 13 residues. The J segment lost 4 bases and the V segment lost 6 bases, leaving 3 bases of the junction unmatched. DNA for the CDR3: TGTGCCAGTAGCCGGACAGGGGTCTATGGCTACACCTTC. Protein product: CASSRTGVYGYTF.

The chain couples TRBV9 to TRBJ1-4; TRBD1 matches 7 bases. V shed 4 bases, J shed 7 bases, and the junction held 10 bases outside the gene matches. The germline gives CDR1 SGDLS, CDR2 YYNGEE. This CDR3 region has 15 residues. The CDR3 DNA reads as TGTGCCAGCAGCAGAAGACAGGGTCTAAGTGAAAAACTGTTTTTT. Translated: CASSRRQGLSEKLFF.

The CDR3 loop is CASSPTVGQGSNQPQHF. The CDR3 nucleotides read TGTGCCAGCAGCCCAACCGTAGGACAGGGGAGCAATCAGCCCCAGCATTTT. The chain has TRBV7-6 and TRBJ1-5; 9 bases align to TRBD1. The CDR3 runs 17 residues. J lost 1 base, V lost 5 bases, and 9 bases had no gene match. From germline, CDR1 is SGHVS and CDR2 FNYEAQ.

V gene TRBV9 combines with J gene TRBJ1-2; D not resolved. Between the trimmed V and J ends, which lost 4 bases and 7 bases, there was a span of 17 bases. Germline V gives CDR1 SGDLS, CDR2 YYNGEE. The length of the CDR3 is 14 residues. Here the CDR3 DNA reads TGTGCCAGCAGCACCTTGCCCGGGAAGAGTGGCTACACCTTC. As protein: CASSTLPGKSGYTF.

This chain uses TRBV27 with TRBJ1-3; D not resolved. CDR3 length: 15 residues. V was trimmed by 5 bases and J by 2 bases, leaving 13 bases between them. Per germline, CDR1 MNHEY and CDR2 SMNVEV (reference sequence). CDR3 amino acids: CASSPGSVTGNTIYF. Written as DNA, the CDR3 is TGTGCCAGCAGTCCAGGCTCGGTAACTGGAAACACCATATATTTT.

V usage is TRBV7-2 and J usage is TRBJ2-2; 8 bases line up with TRBD1. The J segment lost 4 bases and the V segment lost 2 bases, leaving 6 bases of the junction unmatched. CDR1 and CDR2 from the germline V gene are SGHTA and FQGNSA. The CDR3 has 16 residues. The CDR3 sequence is CASSLLGQGITGELFF. The CDR3 nucleotides are TGTGCCAGCAGCTTACTTGGACAGGGTATCACCGGGGAGCTGTTTTTT.

The J gene is TRBJ2-5, the V gene TRBV9, with 7 bases aligning to TRBD2. J was trimmed by 3 bases and V by 3 bases; bases with no gene match: 2. Germline V gene data show CDR1 as SGDLS and CDR2 as YYNGEE. The CDR3 loop spans 13 amino acids. CDR3 coding DNA: TGTGCCAGCAGCGGGGGGACTAAAGAGACCCAGTACTTC. Its protein is CASSGGTKETQYF.

The chain links TRBV6-6 to TRBJ1-1; D ambiguous. The CDR3 contains 14 residues. Trimming removed 6 bases from V and 4 bases from J, with 15 bases in between. Germline V gene sequence: CDR1 MNHNY, CDR2 SVGAGI (reference sequence). CDR3 sequence: CASSQTREFTEAFF. The CDR3 DNA is TGTGCCAGCAGCCAAACTAGGGAGTTCACTGAAGCTTTCTTT.

The CDR3 region has the DNA TGTGCCAGCAGCCAAGCGGTCGGGCAGCCCCAGCATTTT. Its translation is CASSQAVGQPQHF. This rearrangement joins TRBV3-1 (or the pseudogene TRBV3-2) to TRBJ1-5; no firm D call. V dropped 1 base and J dropped 7 bases, with 8 bases sitting between them. CDR3 size: 13 residues. Per germline, CDR1 LGHDT and CDR2 YNNKEL (reference sequence).

The genes are TRBV21-1 and TRBJ1-6; TRBD1 is taken as the D call from the table, unchecked against the DNA. TRBV21-1 is labeled a pseudogene. The length of the CDR3 is 17 residues. This chain's CDR3 is CASSKGRDRANNSPLHF. The DNA for the CDR3 is TGTGCCAGCAGCAAAGGCCGAGACAGGGCCAACAATTCACCCCTCCACTTT.

The V gene is TRBV19, the J gene TRBJ1-2; a possible D gene is TRBD1 (5 bases). The germline V gene encodes CDR1 LNHDA and CDR2 SQIVND (reference sequence). The ends were cut back, 3 bases at V and 4 bases at J, with 9 bases in the middle. The CDR3 runs 13 residues. The CDR3 sequence is CASSMPGLYGYTF. CDR3 coding DNA: TGTGCCAGTAGTATGCCAGGGCTCTATGGCTACACCTTC.

The V and J genes are TRBV3-1 (or the pseudogene TRBV3-2) and TRBJ2-5; 12 bases line up with TRBD2. With V trimmed by 4 bases and J by 7 bases, 10 bases remained unmatched. Germline CDR1 reads LGHDT; CDR2 reads YNNKEL (reference sequence). The CDR3 contains 16 residues. The DNA of the CDR3 is TGTGCCAGCAGCCCCCTAGCGGGGGGGCCCCAGGTGACCCAGTACTTC. Its protein product is CASSPLAGGPQVTQYF.

The V call is TRBV6-5, the J call TRBJ1-1, with TRBD1 as a possible D gene (5 bases). CDR1 is MNHEY and CDR2 is SVGAGI in the germline V gene. This CDR3 contains 15 residues. The V and J ends lost 0 bases and 3 bases respectively, with 11 bases between them. The CDR3 loop is CASSYSIGRDTEAFF. DNA of the CDR3: TGTGCCAGCAGTTACTCGATAGGCAGGGACACTGAAGCTTTCTTT.

This clone was observed a handful of times. The V and J genes are TRBV4-2 and TRBJ1-2, with D unresolved. Germline V CDR1 and CDR2: LGHNA, YNFKEQ. Between the trimmed V and J ends, which lost 0 bases and 8 bases, there was a span of 19 bases. This CDR3 spans 16 amino acids. CDR3 bases: TGTGCCAGCAGCCAAGAAGGATACAGCTCCTTCGGAGGCTACACCTTC. Protein product: CASSQEGYSSFGGYTF.

V gene TRBV18 combines with J gene TRBJ1-5, with TRBD1 identical over 11 bases. The CDR3 has 15 residues. Germline CDR1 and CDR2: KGHSH and LQKENI. Trimming at V came to 5 bases and at J to 6 bases, leaving 6 bases not matched to a gene. The CDR3 DNA reads TGTGCCAGCTCATCGGACAGGGGGCAGGTTCAGCCCCAGCATTTT. This codes for CASSSDRGQVQPQHF.

This sequence joins TRBV6-4 and TRBJ1-6, with a tentative D call TRBD1 (5 bases). The germline V gene has CDR1 MRHNA and CDR2 SNTAGT. V was trimmed by 4 bases and J by 6 bases, leaving 19 bases between them. The CDR3 is 17 residues long. This CDR3 reads CASSASGYPQGNSPLHF. The CDR3 DNA reads as TGTGCCAGCAGTGCGTCAGGGTACCCTCAGGGTAATTCACCCCTCCACTTT.

This sequence joins TRBV3-1 (or the pseudogene TRBV3-2) and TRBJ2-5; TRBD2 agrees at 9 bases. V dropped 2 bases and J dropped 8; count of bases not matched to a gene: 3. Germline V CDR1 and CDR2: LGHDT, YNNKEL (reference sequence). The CDR3 totals 13 residues. CDR3 region: CASSQWTSDTQYF. The CDR3 nucleotides read TGTGCCAGCAGCCAATGGACTAGCGATACCCAGTACTTC.

Only a few counts were recorded for this clone. The chain employs TRBV27 and TRBJ1-4; a possible D gene is TRBD1 (6 bases). The CDR3 consists of 12 residues. Germline loops: CDR1 MNHEY, CDR2 SMNVEV (reference sequence). Trimming cost V 5 bases and J 8 bases, with 9 bases left between them. CDR3 protein: CASSTRGEKLFF. The CDR3, as DNA: TGTGCCAGCAGTACCAGGGGCGAAAAACTGTTTTTT.